The table lists the clone carrying this T cell receptor beta chain with a few counts. The antigen is undetermined. MiXCR was run by TCRdb on the reads, yielding one entry per CDR3 protein. The sample includes roughly 150,000 distinct CDR3 sequences, around 32% seen only once; the top ten take roughly half. This sample is drawn from a study of T cell repertoires in cytomegalovirus infection. Study in general: HLA-C-restricted CMV epitopes, recently identified, and well-studied HLA-B-restricted ones were used by the study. A matching HLA type, together with CMV infection, was signaled by public TCR beta signatures.

Germline-derived CDR1 and CDR2 are SEHNR and FQNEAQ (reference sequence). V gave up 3 bases and J gave up 0 bases, with 9 bases separating them. CDR3 length equals 15 residues. Study conclusions and caveats: CMV-specific HLA-C-restricted TCR beta clonotypes dominated the ex vivo response. Based on cumulative public TCR beta family frequency, carriers of CMV plus the relevant HLA were identified.

The sequencing here drew on CD8+ T cells from cultured PBMCs, taken from culture after CMV antigen stimulation. The chain employs TRBV7-9 and TRBJ2-4; no definite D call. The sequence was obtained from a human donor in good health (CMV status not recorded). Some clones in this sample may be carry-over from other donors' samples. CDR3 nucleotides: TGTGCCAGCAGCTTCTCCGAGGAAGCCAAAAACATTCAGTACTTC. Protein product: CASSFSEEAKNIQYF.